This passage covers 5 T cell receptor beta chains from one sample sequenced in a study of blood T cell repertoires in COVID-19. Here immunoSEQ multiplex PCR was the method, and the copy in TCRdb shows in-frame clones only, minus some. The sample consists of 240,000 or so clones, 85% to 90% of them appearing once. The specimen sequenced was peripheral blood. All receptors come from a woman aged 40-49 years who had recovered from COVID-19.

This rearrangement joins TRBV28 to TRBJ2-3, with D perhaps TRBD1 (6 bases). The V and J ends lost 7 bases and 1 base respectively, with 15 bases between them. The CDR3 length is 15 residues. Per the germline V gene, CDR1 is MDHEN and CDR2 is SYDVKM. DNA for the CDR3: TGTGCCAGCACCCAGGGGACGGACCGCACAGATACGCAGTATTTT. Residues: CASTQGTDRTDTQYF.

The gene calls are TRBV6-6 and TRBJ1-6; 9 nucleotides match TRBD1. This CDR3 has 16 amino acids. V shed 6 bases and J 9 bases; nucleotides not matched to a gene: 12. Germline V lookup: CDR1 MNHNY, CDR2 SVGAGI (reference sequence). CDR3 in DNA: TGTGCCAGCAGACACCCGGGACAGGGTCGGGGTTCACCCCTCCACTTT. Amino acid sequence: CASRHPGQGRGSPLHF.

This clone was detected only a few times. V and J are TRBV30 and TRBJ1-1; D call uncertain. The length of the CDR3 is 13 residues. Germline CDR1 is GTSNPN and CDR2 is SVGIG (reference sequence). Trimming shortened V by 8 bases and J by 1 base, and 14 bases separated the two germline ends. CDR3 in DNA: TGTGCCGCTCGGGAGAGCCCGAACACTGAAGCTTTCTTT. Its protein is CAARESPNTEAFF.

The chain uses TRBV6-5 and TRBJ2-4, with TRBD2 matching 14 bases. The length of the CDR3 is 15 residues. CDR1 is MNHEY, CDR2 SVGAGI, per germline. Trimming took 6 bases from V and 9 from J; bases not matched to a gene: 7. CDR3 DNA sequence: TGTGCCAGCAGCCTGGGACTAGCGGGAGTGGGCATTCAGTACTTC. Translated: CASSLGLAGVGIQYF.

A few counts support this clone. The genes are TRBV2 and TRBJ1-2; TRBD1 matches at 9 bases. The J segment lost 3 bases and the V segment lost 3 bases, leaving 2 bases of the junction unmatched. The CDR3 runs to 14 residues. Germline-derived CDR1 and CDR2 are SNHLY and FYNNEI. CDR3 amino acids: CASSDWTGDYGYTF. Written as DNA, the CDR3 is TGTGCCAGCAGTGATTGGACAGGGGACTATGGCTACACCTTC.